This T cell receptor beta chain was captured in a study of identical twins (TCRdb year 2016). A note on the overall study: TCR alpha and beta repertoires from monozygotic twins, unrelated adults of various ages and cord blood were deep-sequenced to test whether fetal clonotypes persist. To rule out contamination, replicate twin experiments were performed at different times with different library preparation protocols. General study outcomes and caveats: In beta out-of-frame sequences, excess twin sharing was weaker, because having fewer shared sequences lowered the signal-to-noise ratio. Recombination models systematically underestimated out-of-frame TCR alpha sharing in monozygotic twins but agreed with sharing between unrelated individuals. Compared with coincidental sharing between unrelated individuals, out-of-frame TCR alpha sequences shared between twins showed an excess of sequences with low generation probability. Conclusions relied on cross-sectional statistical analysis, since the same donors could not be followed over many years. Fewer insertions were carried by abundant cord blood beta clonotypes; a weaker similar trend was observed in young adult naive repertoires, while no such trend was observed in memory repertoires. Zero-insertion analyses could be partly confounded by invariant T cells such as MAIT and iNKT, although diverse VJ usage argued against such confounding for most clonotypes.

Of note for this clonotype: Its antigen is not yet known. Base-call qualities are not available, and no considerably larger clone is one nucleotide away.

Based on the germline V gene (reference sequence), the CDR1 and CDR2 sequences are SEHNR and FQNEAQ. The CDR3 has 15 amino acids, counting the end cysteine and phenylalanine. This entry keeps only the CDR3 DNA: 45 bases, framed from base 1. Trimming costs V 2 bases and J 4 bases, and their ends lie 14 bases apart. Library preparation employed 5' RACE. Sequencer: Illumina HiSeq 2000. A universal primer binding site was introduced by template switching, and a unique molecular identifier was present in the final cDNA, enabling accurate counting of TCR cDNA molecules. First-strand cDNA for TCR alpha and beta chains was synthesized from specific primers in the conserved constant-segment region. To control for contamination, each cDNA library was double barcoded with a SMART-Mk sample barcode plus Illumina barcodes. TruSeq adapter sequences and Illumina sample barcodes were added in two successive PCR steps. The TCR alpha and beta cDNA libraries were sequenced on the Illumina HiSeq platform using custom primers. On the authors' methods: Raw reads were processed with MiGEC to extract unique molecular identifiers, and MiXCR was used to determine CDR3 positions. Recombination models were inferred per individual with the repgenHMM and IGoR tools using an EM algorithm. Shared clonotype analysis was performed with the tcR package in R, normalizing sharing by the product of cloneset sizes. To study raw recombination without the effects of thymic and clonal selection, out-of-frame nonproductive sequences were analyzed. TCRdb handled the public reads itself, with Q25 trimming in fastp and clone calling in MiXCR, and kept productive beta chains. Every entry covers one CDR3 protein and lists the most common genes and DNA from its rows. TCRdb, not the original authors, processed these V and J calls. In all, the sample holds hundreds of thousands of distinct CDR3 sequences, and 15% to 20% of those were seen once. In total, the top ten clones hold around 13% of the sample.

All donors were healthy Caucasians. The twin cohort consisted of three pairs of female monozygotic twins, all aged about 18 to 30 years. Peripheral blood mononuclear cells were the source from which RNA for the TCR libraries was isolated. The sample also formed part of further work on T cells expressing NK-cell markers. The second paper further reports: TCR beta-chain repertoires were profiled in sorted CD3+CD56+NKG2C+, CD3+CD56+NKG2C- and CD3+CD56-NKG2C+ T-cell subsets from eight donors. Among the eight sequenced donors, seven were HCMV-seropositive and one was HCMV-seronegative. In several experiments an anti-gammadeltaTCR antibody was added to restrict sorting to alphabetaTCR-expressing T cells. For more than 5 donors, the dominant CD3+CD56+NKG2C+ clonotypes were among the top 10 CD8+ clonotypes and accounted for about 1.0-7.5% of CD8+ T cells. Those dominant clonotypes were again the most abundant among CD3+CD56-NKG2C+ cells in a handful of donors, at 28.3-60.1%. It remained unclear whether the expanded NKG2C-expressing T cell clones were specific for HCMV antigens. Randomly selected healthy volunteers, three men and five women, were used as the eight sequenced donors. To determine HCMV serostatus, a commercial ELISA kit was used to detect HCMV-specific IgG in serum. For about 6 donors, unsorted PBMC were also used to sequence bulk peripheral blood T-cell repertoires. MIGEC was used to demultiplex reads and group the reads by UMI, and MiTCR was used to assemble and quantify clonotypes. Only TCR cDNA sequences supported by at least two reads were kept to exclude erroneous sequences. The tcR package was used for downstream repertoire analysis, and clonotypes were matched across fractions by CDR3 nucleotide sequence plus V segment. VDJmatch was used to annotate antigen specificity against VDJdb, with one amino acid substitution in CDR3 permitted.

The rearrangement joined TRBV7-9 to TRBJ2-5; no D segment can be confidently identified. Sample: PBMCs. This receptor was identified in a young woman in good health. The DNA sequence reads TGTGCCAGCAGCTTAAATGGGAAGTCTGGAGAGACCCAGTACTTC. It specifies CASSLNGKSGETQYF.